A single sample is the source of the 27 T cell receptor beta chains below, sequenced in a study of blood T cell repertoires in COVID-19 (dated by TCRdb to 2019 to 2021). Receptor libraries were prepared by the immunoSEQ multiplex PCR assay. TCRdb took this table from immuneACCESS and kept in-frame rearrangements with V and J called. Such tables lack part of the clones; where checked against another copy, unresolved V genes explain under half of the gap, and the rest is unexplained. The sample table shows roughly 43,000 clones, and over 75% are seen once. 35% to 55% of the sample lies in the top ten. Material: peripheral blood. These receptor sequences come from a woman older than 75 with acute or convalescent COVID-19.

The V and J genes are TRBV18 and TRBJ1-4; 8 nucleotides agree with TRBD1. CDR3 size: 15 residues. Losses at the gene ends were 6 bases for V and 8 bases for J; bases not matched to a gene: 11. The germline gives CDR1 KGHSH, CDR2 LQKENI. The CDR3 here is CASSPGQGGSEKLFF. The CDR3 DNA sequence: TGTGCCAGCTCGCCAGGACAGGGAGGATCCGAAAAACTGTTTTTT. Filled out from reference TRBV18 and TRBJ1-4, the complete variable domain reads NAGVMQNPRHLVRRRGQEARLRCSPMKGHSHVYWYRQLPEEGLKFMVYLQKENIIDESGMPKERFSAEFPKEGPSILRIQQVVRGDSAAYFCASSPGQGGSEKLFFGSGTQLSVL.

V and J are TRBV2 and TRBJ1-4, with D possibly matching TRBD1 (5 bases). CDR3 length: 15 residues. V dropped 8 bases and J dropped 5 bases, with 18 bases sitting between them. Germline CDR1 SNHLY, CDR2 FYNNEI. The CDR3 protein is CASARESGRNEKLFF. CDR3 bases: TGTGCCAGCGCCCGGGAGTCAGGGCGGAATGAAAAACTGTTTTTT. Drawing the rest from reference TRBV2 and TRBJ1-4, the complete variable domain is EPEVTQTPSHQVTQMGQEVILRCVPISNHLYFYWYRQILGQKVEFLVSFYNNEISEKSEIFDDQFSVERPDGSNFTLKIRSTKLEDSAMYFCASARESGRNEKLFFGSGTQLSVL.

This chain's CDR3 is CASSPPGATNEKLFF. CDR3 DNA: TGTGCCAGCAGCCCCCCCGGGGCAACTAATGAAAAACTGTTTTTT. The genes are TRBV6-5 and TRBJ1-4, with D uncertain. The length of the CDR3 is 15 residues. The germline V and J ends were trimmed by 6 bases and 0 bases, with 11 bases remaining between them. Germline values: CDR1 MNHEY, CDR2 SVGAGI.

This clone has just one count. This sequence joins TRBV14 and TRBJ1-1; 10 bases are a match to TRBD1. CDR1 is SGHDN and CDR2 is FVKESK in the germline V gene. The CDR3 runs 15 residues. After removal of 3 bases from V and 3 bases from J, the junction contained 4 bases not matched to a gene. In DNA form, the CDR3 reads TGTGCCAGCAGCCAGATCGGGACAGGGGACACTGAAGCTTTCTTT. Amino acids: CASSQIGTGDTEAFF.

This chain uses TRBV29-1 with TRBJ1-2, with D unresolved. Germline V gene sequence: CDR1 SQVTM, CDR2 ANQGSEA. Trimming pared 0 bases from V and 8 bases from J, leaving 7 bases between. This CDR3 region has 11 residues. Here the CDR3 DNA reads TGCAGCGTTGAAGATAGAGCGGGCTACACCTTC. Its protein product is CSVEDRAGYTF.

V is TRBV9 and J is TRBJ1-5; D gene unclear. CDR3 length equals 13 residues. The germline V gene has CDR1 SGDLS and CDR2 YYNGEE. V was pared by 0 bases and J by 16 bases, with 17 bases between. CDR3 nucleotide sequence: TGTGCCAGCAGCGTAGGGTTCGATACTAAACCCCATTTT. It yields the protein CASSVGFDTKPHF.

The chain uses TRBV10-3 and TRBJ2-1, with 9 bases lining up with TRBD1. This CDR3 has 15 residues. Per germline, CDR1 ENHRY and CDR2 SYGVKD. J gave up 4 bases and V 2 bases, and 3 bases lay outside the gene matches. CDR3 nucleotide sequence: TGTGCCATCAGTGAGACCGGGACAGGGTACAATGAGCAGTTCTTC. Protein: CAISETGTGYNEQFF.

The chain carries TRBV5-4 and TRBJ1-1; 8 nucleotides line up with TRBD1. Trimming cost V 3 bases and J 7 bases; bases outside gene matches: 8. CDR1 is SGHNT, CDR2 YYREEE, per germline (reference sequence). The CDR3 is 14 amino acids. The CDR3 here is CASSSTRGLSEAFF. CDR3 DNA sequence: TGTGCCAGCAGCTCTACCAGGGGGCTCAGTGAAGCTTTCTTT. Based on the CDR3 plus reference TRBV5-4 and TRBJ1-1, the full variable domain is ETGVTQSPTHLIKTRGQQVTLRCSSQSGHNTVSWYQQALGQGPQFIFQYYREEENGRGNFPPRFSGLQFPNYSSELNVNALELDDSALYLCASSSTRGLSEAFFGQGTRLTVV.

This clone was recorded once. The V gene is TRBV7-2, the J gene TRBJ2-5, with 11 bases aligning to TRBD1. This CDR3 spans 17 amino acids. From germline, CDR1 is SGHTA and CDR2 FQGNSA. V lost 5 bases to trimming and J lost 4 bases; unmatched junction nucleotides: 12. The CDR3 DNA reads TGTGCCAGCAGCCGGGGACAGGGGGTAACTTTGGGAGAGACCCAGTACTTC. Its translation: CASSRGQGVTLGETQYF.

The chain couples TRBV25-1 to TRBJ1-1; the D gene is possibly TRBD1 (6 bases). The CDR3 length is 14 residues. CDR1 and CDR2 (germline): MGHDK, SYGVNS. Trimming took 7 bases from V and 1 from J, leaving 13 bases between them. CDR3 sequence: CASNGWTENTEAFF. CDR3 nucleotides: TGTGCCAGCAATGGGTGGACAGAGAACACTGAAGCTTTCTTT.

V is TRBV5-1 and J is TRBJ2-7; the match to TRBD1 covers 10 bases. The CDR3 is 15 residues long. Looked up from germline, CDR1 is SGHRS and CDR2 is YFSETQ. J lost 5 bases, V lost 0 bases, and 5 bases had no gene match. CDR3 protein: CASSLGGTGANEQYF. DNA for the CDR3: TGCGCCAGCAGCTTGGGCGGGACAGGGGCGAACGAGCAGTACTTC.

This clone was observed once. This chain connects TRBV3-1 (or the pseudogene TRBV3-2) to TRBJ2-5, with 7 bases lining up with TRBD2. J was trimmed by 1 base and V by 3 bases; bases with no gene match: 5. The CDR3 is 15 residues long. Germline CDR1 reads LGHDT; CDR2 reads YNNKEL (reference sequence). The CDR3 sequence is CASSHPAGRQETQYF. In DNA form, the CDR3 reads TGTGCCAGCAGCCACCCAGCGGGGCGCCAAGAGACCCAGTACTTC.

In its sample, this clone was seen once. This sequence joins TRBV10-3 and TRBJ2-3; 8 nucleotides line up with TRBD2. This CDR3 region has 14 residues. Germline CDR1 reads ENHRY; CDR2 reads SYGVKD. V trimming: 8 bases; J trimming: 6 bases; junction bases outside the gene matches: 10. Here the CDR3 DNA reads TGTGCCATCTCAGTCGCGGGGGGTGGGGATACGCAGTATTTT. This gives the protein CAISVAGGGDTQYF.

This clone was picked up a small number of times. This rearrangement joins TRBV28 to TRBJ2-2; 10 nucleotides agree with TRBD2. Losses at the gene ends were 5 bases for V and 5 bases for J; bases not matched to a gene: 11. This CDR3 is 17 amino acids long. Germline values: CDR1 MDHEN, CDR2 SYDVKM. The CDR3 DNA reads TGTGCCAGCAGTCTCCGTAGCGGGGGGCTCTCTACCGGGGAGCTGTTTTTT. Amino acid sequence: CASSLRSGGLSTGELFF.

The chain uses TRBV19 and TRBJ1-2; D is unclear. Trimming removed 4 bases from V and 8 bases from J, with 11 bases in between. CDR1 is LNHDA and CDR2 is SQIVND in the germline V gene (reference sequence). This CDR3 comprises 12 residues. CDR3 DNA: TGTGCCAGTAGTAGACCGGAGCGGGGCTACACCTTC. Protein product: CASSRPERGYTF.

The rearrangement links TRBV5-1 to TRBJ2-2; unclear D gene. Germline loops: CDR1 SGHRS, CDR2 YFSETQ. CDR3 length: 14 amino acids. V lost 0 bases and J lost 2, with 5 bases in between. The CDR3 loop reads CASSLGPNTGELFF. The CDR3 DNA reads TGCGCCAGCAGCTTGGGTCCAAACACCGGGGAGCTGTTTTTT.

The V and J genes are TRBV28 and TRBJ1-5; D gene uncertain. Trimming took 6 bases from V and 4 from J, leaving 13 bases between them. Germline V gives CDR1 MDHEN, CDR2 SYDVKM. The CDR3 length is 14 residues. CDR3 region: CASSSPGGNQPQHF. As DNA, the CDR3 is TGTGCCAGCAGCTCCCCGGGAGGGAATCAGCCCCAGCATTTT.

This chain connects TRBV5-4 to TRBJ1-6; possible D gene TRBD1, 6 bases. The CDR3 is made up of 16 amino acids. CDR1 is SGHNT, CDR2 YYREEE, per germline (reference sequence). Trimming stripped 3 bases from V and 10 bases from J, with 20 bases between. CDR3 region: CASSSRSAGAGSPLHF. The CDR3 bases are TGTGCCAGCAGCTCGCGGTCGGCGGGGGCTGGATCACCCCTCCACTTT.

This chain uses TRBV7-8 with TRBJ1-4; 7 bases fit TRBD1. The CDR3 loop spans 15 amino acids. Germline CDR1 and CDR2: SGHVS and FQNEAQ. The trim removed 1 base at V and 6 bases at J, leaving 5 bases unmatched. The CDR3 reads CASSLVATGDEKLFF. As DNA, the CDR3 is TGTGCCAGCAGCTTAGTGGCCACAGGGGATGAAAAACTGTTTTTT.

The CDR3 spells CASSKKQGGYTEAFF. The CDR3 DNA follows: TGTGCCAGCAGCAAAAAACAGGGTGGTTACACTGAAGCTTTCTTT. The V call is TRBV21-1, the J call TRBJ1-1; no check of the table's D call, TRBD1, against the DNA was made. TRBV21-1 is a pseudogene. The CDR3 covers 15 residues.

The chain uses TRBV2 and TRBJ1-1; 7 nucleotides agree with TRBD1. V lost 8 bases to trimming and J lost 2 bases; unmatched junction nucleotides: 5. This CDR3 contains 13 residues. Per the germline V gene, CDR1 is SNHLY and CDR2 is FYNNEI. CDR3: CASSGQFNTEAFF. The CDR3 DNA reads as TGTGCCAGCTCGGGACAGTTCAACACTGAAGCTTTCTTT.

About this clone itself: A junction boundary mismatches the germline segment, possibly from a read error. V is TRBV9 and J is TRBJ1-2; 7 bases are shared with TRBD1. Germline lookup yields CDR1 SGDLS and CDR2 YYNGEE. This CDR3 is built from 18 residues. This CDR3 is CACSPVEWVRGANYGYTF. The CDR3, as DNA: TGTGCCTGCAGCCCCGTGGAGTGGGTCAGGGGGGCAAACTATGGCTACACCTTC.

The genes are TRBV6-5 and TRBJ1-5, with a weak D call TRBD1 (6 bases). CDR3 length: 13 amino acids. Deletions cut 6 bases from V and 7 bases from J, with 13 bases between. CDR1 is MNHEY, CDR2 SVGAGI, per germline. The CDR3 sequence: CASRQNREQPQHF. In DNA, the CDR3 is TGTGCCAGCAGGCAAAACAGGGAACAGCCCCAGCATTTT.

In regard to this clone: This same CDR3 is encoded by further DNA sequences in the sample. DNA of the CDR3: TGTGCCAGTAAAGGGACAGGGGGTTCGGCCAATGAAAAACTGTTTTTT. Translation gives CASKGTGGSANEKLFF. The gene calls are TRBV19 and TRBJ1-4, with 11 bases matching TRBD1. Trimming at V came to 7 bases and at J to 5 bases, leaving 9 bases not matched to a gene. Germline loops: CDR1 LNHDA, CDR2 SQIVND (reference sequence). The CDR3 spans 16 residues.

The V call is TRBV5-4, the J call TRBJ2-7; TRBD1 aligns across 7 bases. CDR1 SGHNT and CDR2 YYREEE come from the germline V gene (reference sequence). This CDR3 contains 13 residues. V trimming: 3 bases; J trimming: 2 bases; junction bases outside the gene matches: 2. The DNA for the CDR3 is TGTGCCAGCAGCTCGGGACAGACCTACGAGCAGTACTTC. It specifies CASSSGQTYEQYF.

The rearrangement links TRBV11-3 to TRBJ2-7; the match to TRBD2 covers 7 bases. J lost 0 bases, V lost 1 base, and 9 bases had no gene match. The CDR3 is made up of 17 amino acids. CDR1 is SGHNT and CDR2 is YENEEA in the germline V gene. CDR3 protein: CASSLGAWGGSSYEQYF. CDR3 nucleotide sequence: TGTGCCAGCAGCTTAGGGGCCTGGGGGGGTAGCTCCTACGAGCAGTACTTC.

The genes are TRBV6-5 and TRBJ1-4; D uncertain. CDR1 and CDR2 from the germline V gene are MNHEY and SVGAGI. CDR3 length equals 14 residues. Trimming shortened V by 6 bases and J by 0 bases, and 8 bases separated the two germline ends. As DNA, the CDR3 is TGTGCCAGCAGCCGGGGTGCAACTAATGAAAAACTGTTTTTT. This gives the protein CASSRGATNEKLFF.